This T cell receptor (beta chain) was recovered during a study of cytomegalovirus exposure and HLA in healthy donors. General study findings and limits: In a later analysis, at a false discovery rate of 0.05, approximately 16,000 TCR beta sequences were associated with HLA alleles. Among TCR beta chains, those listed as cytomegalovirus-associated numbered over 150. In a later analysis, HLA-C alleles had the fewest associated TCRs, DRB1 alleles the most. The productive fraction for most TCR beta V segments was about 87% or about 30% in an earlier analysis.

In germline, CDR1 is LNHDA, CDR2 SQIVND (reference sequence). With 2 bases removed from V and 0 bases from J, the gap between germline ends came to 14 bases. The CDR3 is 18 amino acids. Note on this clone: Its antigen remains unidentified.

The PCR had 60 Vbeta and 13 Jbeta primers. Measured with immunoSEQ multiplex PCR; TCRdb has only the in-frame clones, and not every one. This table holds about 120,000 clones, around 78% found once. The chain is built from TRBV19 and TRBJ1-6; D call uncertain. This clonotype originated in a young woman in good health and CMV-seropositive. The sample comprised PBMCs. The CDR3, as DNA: TGTGCCAGTAGTATAAGTGTCGCCGGGAGCTCCTATAATTCACCCCTCCACTTT. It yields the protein CASSISVAGSSYNSPLHF.